These 2 T cell receptor beta chains came from one sample sequenced in a study of cytomegalovirus exposure and HLA in healthy donors. In the PCR, 60 Vbeta and 13 Jbeta primers were used. The repertoire was sequenced with immunoSEQ multiplex PCR; TCRdb's copy has only in-frame clones and lacks some. The data show about 130,000 clones, 80% to 90% seen once. The sequenced sample consisted of PBMCs. The receptors were sampled from a woman in her twenties or thirties in good health and CMV-seronegative.

The rearrangement links TRBV5-4 to TRBJ2-3; no clear D. Trimming pared 4 bases from V and 4 bases from J, leaving 10 bases between. The CDR3 runs 13 residues. CDR1 is SGHNT and CDR2 is YYREEE in the germline V gene (reference sequence). The CDR3 nucleotides read TGTGCCAGCAGCAAAGACTCGCCAGATACGCAGTATTTT. Amino acids: CASSKDSPDTQYF.

The V call is TRBV6-5, the J call TRBJ2-1; no reliable D call. Trimming cost V 0 bases and J 0 bases, with 9 bases left between them. CDR1 MNHEY and CDR2 SVGAGI come from the germline V gene. The CDR3 is made up of 16 amino acids. CDR3 loop: CASSYSAASSYNEQFF. The CDR3 DNA sequence: TGTGCCAGCAGTTACTCTGCCGCGAGCTCCTACAATGAGCAGTTCTTC.